This T cell receptor (beta chain) was captured by sequencing in a study of blood T cells in healthy people across ages. Notes on the study in general: Naive CD4+ cell counts and diversity both ran higher in long-lived than in aged donors.

The CDR3 sequence is 15 residues long. CDR1 and CDR2 from the germline V gene are SGHTA and FQGNSA. V shed 1 base and J 0 bases; nucleotides not matched to a gene: 1. This clonotype was seen many times. Its antigen remains unknown. Primers used in a second PCR of roughly 6 to 11 cycles were a sample-barcoded 5' primer and a J-beta primer mix. MiXCR, run by TCRdb on the 5' RACE reads, gives a single entry per CDR3 protein. This table holds 1.5 million to 2 million distinct CDR3 sequences, 28% found once. The sequence was obtained from a woman in her twenties or thirties in good health. The chain links TRBV7-2 to TRBJ2-7, with 9 bases aligning to TRBD2. The sequencing sample was made of blood. The CDR3: CASSLGTSVSYEQYF. The CDR3 DNA reads as TGTGCCAGCAGCTTAGGGACTAGCGTCTCCTACGAGCAGTACTTC.